The clone carrying this TCR beta chain has a count of ten or more. Its antigen is still unknown. The hyperthyroidism was newly diagnosed and had lasted under 2 months; the patients were aged 18 to 65. Trimming cost V 6 bases and J 4 bases, with 32 bases left between them. Germline loops: CDR1 SEHNR, CDR2 FQNEAQ (reference sequence). The CDR3 totals 20 residues. This entry is derived from a study of T cells in Graves' hyperthyroidism and ophthalmopathy. Whole-study findings and limits: From stable hyperthyroidism, ophthalmopathy was set apart by a 13 V-J model. Most thyroid clonotypes that were expanded above 0.001 also turned up in blood. Progression to ophthalmopathy was predicted a median of roughly 6.8 months early.

Template material for amplifying TCR beta CDR3 regions consisted of RNA transcripts. Using the HTBI primer set, a first-round RT-PCR was run on the TCR CDR3. TCRdb reanalysed the multiplex PCR reads using MiXCR and keeps one entry per CDR3 protein. The table includes around 440,000 distinct CDR3 sequences, roughly 14% detected once. This TCR derives from a woman younger than 35 with Graves' hyperthyroidism. The chain joins TRBV7-9 to TRBJ2-3; D is perhaps TRBD1 or TRBD2 (5 bases each). The sequencing input was blood. Here the CDR3 reads CASRLRGWADSNPRPDTQYF. In nucleotides, the CDR3 is TGTGCCAGCAGACTACGAGGGTGGGCTGACAGTAACCCGCGGCCAGATACGCAGTATTTT.